These 23 T cell receptor beta chains originate from one sample sequenced in a study of blood T cell repertoires in COVID-19. Assay: immunoSEQ multiplex PCR; the TCRdb copy retains only in-frame clones and omits some. The sample yields roughly 180,000 clones, 65% to 90% seen once. The specimen was peripheral blood. The origin of the receptors is a man aged 55 to 69 with acute or convalescent COVID-19.

This chain uses TRBV21-1 with TRBJ2-2; the table names TRBD1, a call not compared with the DNA. TRBV21-1 is listed as a pseudogene. The CDR3 covers 14 residues. In DNA, the CDR3 is TGTGCCAGCAGCCCAGAAACGAACACCGGGGAGCTGTTTTTT. This sequence encodes CASSPETNTGELFF.

This chain connects TRBV21-1 to TRBJ2-5; the table's D call of TRBD2 was not tested on the DNA. TRBV21-1 is reported as a pseudogene. The CDR3 loop spans 16 amino acids. The CDR3 nucleotides are TGTGCCAGCAGCAAACCCTGCAGAGCGCTCCAAGAGACCCAGTACTTC. Translation gives CASSKPCRALQETQYF.

V gene TRBV21-1 combines with J gene TRBJ1-1; TRBD1, as called in the table, went unchecked against the DNA. TRBV21-1 is labeled a pseudogene. The CDR3 is made up of 14 amino acids. In nucleotides, the CDR3 is TGTGCCAGCAGCAACGGGACAGGGGGCACTGAAGCTTTCTTT. Protein: CASSNGTGGTEAFF.

The chain has TRBV20-1 and TRBJ1-2; D possibly corresponds to TRBD1 (6 bases). The CDR3 has 11 residues. Trimming took 7 bases from V and 4 from J, leaving 10 bases between them. Germline-derived CDR1 and CDR2 are DFQATT and SNEGSKA (reference sequence). The DNA for the CDR3 is TGCAGTGGGCAGACAGGCTATGGCTACACCTTC. Its protein is CSGQTGYGYTF.

This chain connects TRBV4-1 to TRBJ2-3, with a tentative D call TRBD2 (6 bases). V shed 3 bases and J shed 6 bases, with 13 bases lying between them. The germline CDR1 and CDR2 sequences are MGHRA and YSYEKL. The CDR3 runs 14 residues. CDR3 sequence reads: CASSHTAGGDTQYF. The CDR3, as DNA: TGCGCCAGCAGCCATACAGCGGGTGGGGATACGCAGTATTTT.

V is TRBV19 and J is TRBJ2-7; 7 nucleotides agree with TRBD1. V was clipped by 6 bases and J by 2 bases; unmatched bases: 7. The CDR3 contains 14 residues. Germline values: CDR1 LNHDA, CDR2 SQIVND (reference sequence). Here the CDR3 reads CASRRGRGTYEQYF. CDR3 coding DNA: TGTGCCAGTAGACGGGGCAGGGGGACCTACGAGCAGTACTTC.

The chain recombines TRBV2 with TRBJ1-4; D is unclear. V was clipped by 8 bases and J by 8 bases, with 12 bases between them. There are 12 residues in the CDR3. Germline V gene sequence: CDR1 SNHLY, CDR2 FYNNEI. CDR3 amino acids: CASGREREKLFF. DNA of the CDR3: TGTGCCAGCGGGAGAGAGAGGGAAAAACTGTTTTTT.

The chain combines TRBV11-2 with TRBJ2-3; 9 bases agree with TRBD1. The V segment lost 4 bases and the J segment 2 bases; nucleotides outside the gene matches: 7. The CDR3 extends over 16 amino acids. Germline V gives CDR1 SGHAT, CDR2 FQNNGV. CDR3 region: CASSYAGTGTTDTQYF. The CDR3 DNA reads as TGTGCCAGCAGCTACGCAGGGACAGGGACCACAGATACGCAGTATTTT.

The chain recombines TRBV5-1 with TRBJ2-2; no clear D gene. The V end was cut by 3 bases, the J end by 4 bases, with 16 bases between. CDR3 size: 16 residues. Germline loops: CDR1 SGHRS, CDR2 YFSETQ. The CDR3 DNA follows: TGCGCCAGCAGCTCTGGCCTGGTAGTAGCCACCGGGGAGCTGTTTTTT. Encoded protein: CASSSGLVVATGELFF.

This rearrangement joins TRBV5-1 to TRBJ1-2, with a tentative D call TRBD1 (5 bases). With 0 bases removed from V and 4 bases from J, the gap between germline ends came to 10 bases. Per the germline V gene, CDR1 is SGHRS and CDR2 is YFSETQ. CDR3 length: 14 residues. CDR3 sequence (DNA): TGCGCCAGCAGCTTGGTGGAGGGGACCTATGGCTACACCTTC. It encodes CASSLVEGTYGYTF. Full variable domain (rest looked up from reference TRBV5-1 and TRBJ1-2): KAGVTQTPRYLIKTRGQQVTLSCSPISGHRSVSWYQQTPGQGLQFLFEYFSETQRNKGNFPGRFSGRQFSNSRSEMNVSTLELGDSALYLCASSLVEGTYGYTFGSGTRLTVV.

The chain couples TRBV28 to TRBJ2-3; TRBD1 is a possible D gene (5 bases). Trimming removed 7 bases from V and 1 base from J, with 9 bases in between. CDR1 MDHEN and CDR2 SYDVKM come from the germline V gene. The CDR3 is made up of 13 amino acids. This CDR3 reads CASTLQGTDTQYF. CDR3 DNA: TGTGCCAGCACCCTACAGGGCACAGATACGCAGTATTTT.

CDR3 nucleotides: TGTGCCAGCAGCGTCAAGACAGGGACGGACTACACCTTC. Encoded protein: CASSVKTGTDYTF. This chain uses TRBV7-6 with TRBJ1-2; 7 positions match TRBD1. The CDR3 is 13 residues long. The V gene's germline CDR1 is SGHVS and CDR2 FNYEAQ. V gave up 5 bases and J gave up 10 bases; unmatched junction bases: 10.

The J gene is TRBJ2-3, the V gene TRBV10-1; D gene uncertain. Trimming stripped 3 bases from V and 1 base from J, with 8 bases between. CDR1 is WNHNN, CDR2 SYGVQD, per germline (reference sequence). The CDR3 runs to 14 residues. CDR3 residues: CASSENFRTDTQYF. Here the CDR3 DNA reads TGCGCCAGCAGTGAAAACTTCCGCACAGATACGCAGTATTTT.

The chain joins TRBV18 to TRBJ2-2; D gene uncertain. The V end lost 8 bases, the J end lost 4 bases, and 5 bases lay between the germline ends. The CDR3 spans 11 residues. Germline V gene sequence: CDR1 KGHSH, CDR2 LQKENI. The CDR3 DNA sequence: TGTGCCAGCCACTTCACCGGGGAGCTGTTTTTT. Amino acid sequence: CASHFTGELFF.

V and J are TRBV15 and TRBJ1-3, with D unresolved. In germline, CDR1 is LNHNV, CDR2 YYDKDF (reference sequence). The CDR3 contains 14 residues. V was clipped by 3 bases and J by 0 bases, with 6 bases between them. CDR3 nucleotides: TGTGCCACCAGCAGGGGCAGCTCTGGAAACACCATATATTTT. Its protein product is CATSRGSSGNTIYF.

The chain employs TRBV6-2 or TRBV6-3 and TRBJ2-4; the match to TRBD2 covers 13 bases. Germline CDR1 is MNHEY and CDR2 is SVGEGT. The V gene end was trimmed by 2 bases and the J gene end by 0 bases; junction bases not matched to a gene: 4. This CDR3 is built from 18 residues. CDR3 DNA: TGTGCCAGCAGTTACACGGGACTAGCGGGATTAGCCAAAAACATTCAGTACTTC. It is translated as CASSYTGLAGLAKNIQYF.

V and J are TRBV7-9 and TRBJ1-3; D call uncertain. Germline loops: CDR1 SEHNR, CDR2 FQNEAQ (reference sequence). CDR3 length: 14 amino acids. V was clipped by 3 bases and J by 2 bases, with 8 bases between them. CDR3 in DNA: TGTGCCAGCAGCTTTAATGTCCCTGGAAACACCATATATTTT. The encoded protein is CASSFNVPGNTIYF. Looking up the rest from reference TRBV7-9 and TRBJ1-3 gives the full variable domain: DTGVSQNPRHKITKRGQNVTFRCDPISEHNRLYWYRQTLGQGPEFLTYFQNEAQLEKSRLLSDRFSAERPKGSFSTLEIQRTEQGDSAMYLCASSFNVPGNTIYFGEGSWLTVV.

The chain employs TRBV15 and TRBJ2-4, with D tentatively TRBD2 (7 bases). The CDR3 has 13 residues. The ends were cut back, 4 bases at V and 8 bases at J, with 12 bases in the middle. Germline V gives CDR1 LNHNV, CDR2 YYDKDF (reference sequence). The CDR3 here is CATSTGGEDIQYF. DNA for the CDR3: TGTGCCACCAGCACGGGGGGCGAGGACATTCAGTACTTC. The full variable domain, in which reference TRBV15 and TRBJ2-4 provide the parts outside the CDR3, is DAMVIQNPRYQVTQFGKPVTLSCSQTLNHNVMYWYQQKSSQAPKLLFHYYDKDFNNEADTPDNFQSRRPNTSFCFLDIRSPGLGDTAMYLCATSTGGEDIQYFGAGTRLSVL.

The chain employs TRBV28 and TRBJ2-1, with D perhaps TRBD2 (5 bases). V lost 5 bases and J 2 bases, leaving 16 bases between the germline ends. CDR3 length equals 16 residues. Germline lookup yields CDR1 MDHEN and CDR2 SYDVKM. The chain's CDR3 is CASSGSGGAAYNEQFF. DNA for the CDR3: TGTGCCAGCAGTGGATCCGGAGGCGCGGCCTACAATGAGCAGTTCTTC.

The chain links TRBV30 to TRBJ2-2, with 14 bases lining up with TRBD2. Trimming at V came to 3 bases and at J to 7 bases, leaving 4 bases not matched to a gene. This CDR3 comprises 15 residues. Germline-derived CDR1 and CDR2 are GTSNPN and SVGIG (reference sequence). CDR3 in amino acids: CAWRGLAGAGGELFF. For the CDR3, the DNA is TGTGCCTGGAGGGGACTAGCGGGAGCGGGCGGGGAGCTGTTTTTT.

In nucleotides, the CDR3 is TGCAGCGTTGAATACGCCGGGACAGGGCTCCTCTACGAGCAGTACTTC. It codes for CSVEYAGTGLLYEQYF. The rearrangement joins TRBV29-1 to TRBJ2-7, with 9 bases matching TRBD1. With V trimmed by 2 bases and J by 3 bases, 11 bases remained unmatched. Per germline, CDR1 SQVTM and CDR2 ANQGSEA. This CDR3 region has 16 residues.

This clone has a single count. This CDR3 reads CASSLGGGGANEQFF. The CDR3 nucleotides are TGTGCCAGCAGCTTAGGTGGGGGAGGAGCGAATGAGCAGTTCTTC. V is TRBV7-8 and J is TRBJ2-1; a weak D match, TRBD2 (6 bases). Germline lookup yields CDR1 SGHVS and CDR2 FQNEAQ. Trimming removed 1 base at V and 7 bases at J, with 14 bases between. The CDR3 sequence is 15 residues long. Supplemented by reference TRBV7-8 and TRBJ2-1, the full variable domain reads GAGVSQSPRYKVAKRGQDVALRCDPISGHVSLFWYQQALGQGPEFLTYFQNEAQLDKSGLPSDRFFAERPEGSVSTLKIQRTQQEDSAVYLCASSLGGGGANEQFFGPGTRLTVL.

V usage is TRBV3-1 (or the pseudogene TRBV3-2) and J usage is TRBJ1-3; maybe TRBD1 (6 bases). The CDR3 runs to 13 residues. Germline V gene lookup returns CDR1 LGHDT and CDR2 YNNKEL (reference sequence). V lost 5 bases to trimming and J lost 2 bases, with 7 bases between them. The CDR3 DNA is TGTGCCAGCAGCGCAGGGGCTGGAAACACCATATATTTT. Its translation: CASSAGAGNTIYF.